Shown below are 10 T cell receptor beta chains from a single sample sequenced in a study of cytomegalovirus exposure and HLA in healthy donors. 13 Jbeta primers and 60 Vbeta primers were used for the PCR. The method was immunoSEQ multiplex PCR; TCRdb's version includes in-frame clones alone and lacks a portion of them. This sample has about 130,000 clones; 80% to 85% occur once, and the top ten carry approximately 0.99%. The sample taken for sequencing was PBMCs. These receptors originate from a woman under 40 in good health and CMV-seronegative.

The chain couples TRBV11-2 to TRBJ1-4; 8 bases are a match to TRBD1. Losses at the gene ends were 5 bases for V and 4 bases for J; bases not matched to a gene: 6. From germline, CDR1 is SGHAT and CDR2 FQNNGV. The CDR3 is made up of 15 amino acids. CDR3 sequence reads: CASSNYRGVNEKLFF. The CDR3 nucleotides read TGTGCCAGCAGCAACTACAGGGGGGTTAATGAAAAACTGTTTTTT.

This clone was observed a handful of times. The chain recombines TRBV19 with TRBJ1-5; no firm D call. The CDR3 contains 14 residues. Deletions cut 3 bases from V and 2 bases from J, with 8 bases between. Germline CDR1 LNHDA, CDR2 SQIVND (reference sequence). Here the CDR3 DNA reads TGTGCCAGTAGTATCGCGGGAGGCAATCAGCCCCAGCATTTT. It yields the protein CASSIAGGNQPQHF.

This CDR3 reads CASSPTVGDTQYF. CDR3 nucleotides: TGTGCCAGTAGTCCGACAGTTGGAGATACGCAGTATTTT. The J gene is TRBJ2-3, the V gene TRBV19; tentative D call: TRBD1 (5 bases). The CDR3 has 13 amino acids. CDR1 and CDR2 (germline): LNHDA, SQIVND (reference sequence). V was trimmed by 5 bases and J by 5 bases, leaving 11 bases between them.

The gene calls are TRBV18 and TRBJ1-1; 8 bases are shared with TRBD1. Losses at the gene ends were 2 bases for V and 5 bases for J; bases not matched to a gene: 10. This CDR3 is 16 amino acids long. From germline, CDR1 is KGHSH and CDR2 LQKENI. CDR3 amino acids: CASSPSGGALDTEAFF. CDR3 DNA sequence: TGTGCCAGCTCACCATCAGGGGGCGCGTTAGATACTGAAGCTTTCTTT.

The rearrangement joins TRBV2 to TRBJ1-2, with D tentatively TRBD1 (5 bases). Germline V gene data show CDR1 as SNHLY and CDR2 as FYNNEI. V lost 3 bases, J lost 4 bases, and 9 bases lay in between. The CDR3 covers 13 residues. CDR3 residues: CASSDQGLYGYTF. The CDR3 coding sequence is TGTGCCAGCAGTGATCAGGGTCTCTATGGCTACACCTTC.

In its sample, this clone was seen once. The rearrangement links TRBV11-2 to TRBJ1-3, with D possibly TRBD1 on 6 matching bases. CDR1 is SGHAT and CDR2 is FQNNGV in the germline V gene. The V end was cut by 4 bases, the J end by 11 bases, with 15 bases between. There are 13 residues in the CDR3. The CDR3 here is CASSYDRNRAIYF. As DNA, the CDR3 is TGTGCCAGCAGCTACGACAGGAACCGCGCCATATATTTT.

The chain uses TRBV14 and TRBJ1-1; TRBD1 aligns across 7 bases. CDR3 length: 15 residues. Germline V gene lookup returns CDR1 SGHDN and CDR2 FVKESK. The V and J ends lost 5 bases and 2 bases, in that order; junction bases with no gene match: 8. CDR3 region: CASSTNRGPNTEAFF. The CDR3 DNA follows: TGTGCCAGCAGCACTAACAGGGGACCTAACACTGAAGCTTTCTTT.

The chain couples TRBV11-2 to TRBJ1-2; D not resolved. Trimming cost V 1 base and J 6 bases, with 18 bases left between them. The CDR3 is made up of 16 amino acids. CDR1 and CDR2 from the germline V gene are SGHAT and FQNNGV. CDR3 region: CASSLGPPGRENGYTF. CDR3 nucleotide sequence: TGTGCCAGCAGCTTAGGCCCCCCGGGGAGGGAGAATGGCTACACCTTC.

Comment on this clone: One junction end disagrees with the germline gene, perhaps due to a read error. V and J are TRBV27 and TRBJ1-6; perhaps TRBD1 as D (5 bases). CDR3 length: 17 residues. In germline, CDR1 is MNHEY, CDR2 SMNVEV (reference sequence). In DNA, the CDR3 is TGTGCCAGCAGTTCCAGGGATCCCTTCTCCTATAATTCACCCTTCCACTTT. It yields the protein CASSSRDPFSYNSPFHF.

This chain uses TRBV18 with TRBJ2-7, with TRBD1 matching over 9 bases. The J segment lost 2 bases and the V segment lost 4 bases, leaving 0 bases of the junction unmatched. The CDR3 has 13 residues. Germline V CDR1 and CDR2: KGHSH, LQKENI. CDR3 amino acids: CASSRDRAYEQYF. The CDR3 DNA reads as TGTGCCAGCTCACGGGACAGGGCCTACGAGCAGTACTTC.